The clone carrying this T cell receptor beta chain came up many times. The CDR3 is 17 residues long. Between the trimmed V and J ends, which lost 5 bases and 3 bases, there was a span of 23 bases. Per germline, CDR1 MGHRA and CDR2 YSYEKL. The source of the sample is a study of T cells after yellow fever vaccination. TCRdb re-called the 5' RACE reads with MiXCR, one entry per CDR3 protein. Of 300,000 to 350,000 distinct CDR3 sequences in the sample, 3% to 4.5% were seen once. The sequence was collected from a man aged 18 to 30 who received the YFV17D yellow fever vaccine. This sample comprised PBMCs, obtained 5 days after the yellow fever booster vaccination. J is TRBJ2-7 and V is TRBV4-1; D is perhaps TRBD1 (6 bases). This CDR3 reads CASSARQDFPPNYEQYF. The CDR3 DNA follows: TGCGCCAGCAGCGCACGACAGGATTTCCCCCCGAACTACGAGCAGTACTTC.